This TCR beta chain was retrieved from a study of blood T cell repertoires in COVID-19. Germline CDR1 LGHNA, CDR2 YSLEER. Unmatched junction bases numbered 10, after V lost 0 bases and J lost 3 bases. This CDR3 is 18 amino acids long. Assay: immunoSEQ multiplex PCR; the TCRdb copy retains only in-frame clones and omits some. The sample carries about 190,000 clones, roughly 80% recorded once. V is TRBV4-3 and J is TRBJ2-1; TRBD2 matches 8 bases. This sequence originates from a man aged 50-60 years who had recovered from COVID-19. The sequencing sample was made of peripheral blood. The CDR3 loop reads CASSQEVPASGFYNEQFF. The CDR3 DNA is TGCGCCAGCAGCCAAGAAGTCCCGGCTAGCGGGTTCTACAATGAGCAGTTCTTC.